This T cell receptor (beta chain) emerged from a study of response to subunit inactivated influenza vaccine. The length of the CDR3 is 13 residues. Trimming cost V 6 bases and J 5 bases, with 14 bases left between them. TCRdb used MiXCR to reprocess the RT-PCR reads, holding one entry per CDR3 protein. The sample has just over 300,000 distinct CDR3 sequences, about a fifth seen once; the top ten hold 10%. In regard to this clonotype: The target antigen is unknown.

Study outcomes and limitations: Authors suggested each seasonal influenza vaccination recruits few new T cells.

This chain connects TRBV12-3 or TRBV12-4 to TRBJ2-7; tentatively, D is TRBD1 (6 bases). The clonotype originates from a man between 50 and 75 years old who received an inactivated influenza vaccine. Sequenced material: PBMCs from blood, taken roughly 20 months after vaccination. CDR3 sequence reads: CASSANTGNEQYF. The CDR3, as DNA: TGTGCCAGCAGCGCCAATACAGGGAACGAGCAGTACTTC.